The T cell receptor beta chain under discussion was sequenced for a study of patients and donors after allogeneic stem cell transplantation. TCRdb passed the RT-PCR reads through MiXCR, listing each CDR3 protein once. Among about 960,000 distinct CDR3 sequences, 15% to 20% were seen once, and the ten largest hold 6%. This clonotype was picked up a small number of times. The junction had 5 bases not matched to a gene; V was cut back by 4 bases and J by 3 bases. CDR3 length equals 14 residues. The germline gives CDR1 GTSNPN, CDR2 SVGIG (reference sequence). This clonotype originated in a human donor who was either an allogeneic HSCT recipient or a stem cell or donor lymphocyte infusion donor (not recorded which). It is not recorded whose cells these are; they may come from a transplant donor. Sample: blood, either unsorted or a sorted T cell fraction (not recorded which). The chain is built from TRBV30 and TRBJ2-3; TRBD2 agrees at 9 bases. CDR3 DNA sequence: TGTGCCTGGATCAGTAGCGGGGGAACAGATACGCAGTATTTT. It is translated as CAWISSGGTDTQYF.